The clone carrying this TCR beta chain was detected only a few times. Germline is not matched at one junction end, which may reflect a read error. The data originate from a study of blood T cell repertoires in COVID-19. Study in general: Samples came from the United States, Italy and Spain, spanning acute and convalescent COVID-19. From T cells, B-cell-depleted T cells, or PBMCs came the material, which was cDNA or gDNA.

Sequenced by immunoSEQ multiplex PCR; TCRdb stores in-frame clones only, minus some. The data contain roughly 130,000 clones, approximately 80% of them seen just once; the ten biggest clones take up roughly 1.9%. The length of the CDR3 is 13 residues. Germline V gene data show CDR1 as SGHAT and CDR2 as FQNNGV. This receptor was obtained from a man aged 65-85 years with acute or convalescent COVID-19. Sequenced: peripheral blood. The gene calls are TRBV11-2 and TRBJ2-2, with a possible D match to TRBD2 (5 bases). CDR3 sequence reads: CASSRGNAGELFF. The CDR3 bases are TGTGCCAGCAGCCGAGGGAACGCCGGGGAGCTGTTTTTT.